The rows below give T cell receptor beta chains drawn from one sample of a study of cytomegalovirus exposure and HLA in healthy donors. The table came from immunoSEQ multiplex PCR; TCRdb's copy has only in-frame clones and leaves some out. The sample records some 200,000 clones, more than 65% being singletons. The sequenced sample was PBMCs. These receptors were collected from a man aged 50 to 59 in good health and CMV-seronegative. Each CDR3 is given with its conserved first and last residue. Each record gives: CDR3 protein, CDR3 DNA, V gene, clone size, D gene, J gene. The D gene is left open where the match is weak. Some rows mark clone size as missing; the rest say once, few, many or name a class of expanded clone.

CASSVATEGLSEAFF	TGTGCCAGCAGCGTAGCTACTGAGGGTCTCTCTGAAGCTTTCTTT	TRBV9	.	.	TRBJ1-1
CASSPGTQQETQYF	TGTGCCAGCAGCCCCGGGACACAGCAAGAGACCCAGTACTTC	TRBV2	.	.	TRBJ2-5
CASSLAGYRENYGYTF	TGTGCCAGCAGCTTAGCGGGATACAGGGAGAACTATGGCTACACCTTC	TRBV7-9	once	.	TRBJ1-2
CAISNSGGLRHEQYF	TGTGCCATCAGTAATAGCGGGGGCCTTCGCCACGAGCAGTACTTC	TRBV10-3	.	TRBD2	TRBJ2-7
CASSVGGSNQPQHF	TGTGCCAGCAGCGTGGGGGGGAGCAATCAGCCCCAGCATTTT	TRBV7-9	.	.	TRBJ1-5
CASSIWGAGELFF	TGTGCCAGTAGTATATGGGGGGCCGGGGAGCTGTTTTTT	TRBV19	few	.	TRBJ2-2
CASSIGAGLMNTEAFF	TGTGCCAGTAGTATAGGCGCAGGTCTCATGAACACTGAAGCTTTCTTT	TRBV19	.	.	TRBJ1-1
CASRYTDRQFF	TGTGCCAGCAGATATACGGACAGGCAGTTCTTC	TRBV7-2	few	.	TRBJ2-1
CASSLGRIGQPQHF	TGTGCCAGCAGCTTAGGCAGGATAGGTCAGCCCCAGCATTTT	TRBV7-9	.	.	TRBJ1-5
CASTLNSVAFF	TGTGCCAGCACCCTGAATAGCGTAGCTTTCTTT	TRBV13	.	.	TRBJ1-1
CASSDGQAGQPQHF	TGCGCCAGCAGCGACGGGCAGGCAGGGCAGCCCCAGCATTTT	TRBV5-1	.	.	TRBJ1-5
CASSPQDFSGNTIYF	TGTGCCAGCTCACCACAGGACTTCTCTGGAAACACCATATATTTT	TRBV18	.	.	TRBJ1-3
CASSPSGGSNSPLHF	TGTGCCAGCAGCCCCAGTGGGGGCAGTAATTCACCCCTCCACTTT	TRBV7-9	.	.	TRBJ1-6
CAISPRTGPYEQYF	TGTGCCATCAGTCCGCGGACAGGGCCCTACGAGCAGTACTTC	TRBV10-3	.	TRBD1	TRBJ2-7
CASSPAGQAILGYTF	TGTGCCAGCAGCCCCGCGGGACAGGCTATTCTTGGCTACACCTTC	TRBV14	.	TRBD1	TRBJ1-2
CASSFGGPNYGYTF	TGTGCCAGCAGCTTCGGGGGGCCAAACTATGGCTACACCTTC	TRBV27	.	.	TRBJ1-2
CASSAEAGVDQPQHF	TGTGCCAGCAGCGCCGAGGCAGGGGTGGATCAGCCCCAGCATTTT	TRBV9	.	.	TRBJ1-5
CASSYGQGYGYTF	TGTGCCAGCAGCTATGGACAGGGCTATGGCTACACCTTC	TRBV5-8	once	TRBD1	TRBJ1-2
CASMWQGYGYTF	TGTGCCAGCATGTGGCAGGGATATGGCTACACCTTC	TRBV2	.	.	TRBJ1-2
CASSQGQGAYEQYF	TGCGCCAGCAGCCAAGGACAGGGGGCCTACGAGCAGTACTTC	TRBV4-3	once	TRBD1	TRBJ2-7
CASSQATSGGVRADTQYF	TGCGCCAGCAGCCAGGCCACTAGCGGGGGGGTGAGGGCAGATACGCAGTATTTT	TRBV4-1	.	TRBD2	TRBJ2-3
CASSQSFSSGASTDTQYF	TGCGCCAGCAGCCAGTCCTTCTCTAGCGGGGCTAGCACAGATACGCAGTATTTT	TRBV5-1	once	TRBD2	TRBJ2-3
CASSLGLAGSTDTQYF	TGTGCCAGCAGTTTAGGACTAGCGGGGAGCACAGATACGCAGTATTTT	TRBV27	.	TRBD2	TRBJ2-3
CATATPKKKSYEQYF	TGTGCCACAGCGACCCCCAAGAAAAAATCCTACGAGCAGTACTTC	TRBV10-3	.	.	TRBJ2-7
CASSSDSSYGYTF	TGCGCCAGCAGCTCGGACAGTAGCTATGGCTACACCTTC	TRBV5-1	.	.	TRBJ1-2
CASSLAAGTSYEQYF	TGTGCCAGCAGCTTAGCGGCGGGGACCTCCTACGAGCAGTACTTC	TRBV7-9	.	.	TRBJ2-7
CASSQSLATNEKLFF	TGCGCCAGCAGCCAGAGCCTTGCAACTAATGAAAAACTGTTTTTT	TRBV4-3	.	.	TRBJ1-4
CASSNTGIEAFF	TGTGCCAGCAGCAACACAGGGATTGAAGCTTTCTTT	TRBV7-9	.	.	TRBJ1-1
CASSLELDYGYTF	TGTGCCAGCAGCTTGGAACTGGACTATGGCTACACCTTC	TRBV5-6	.	.	TRBJ1-2
CASSWAGPNTEAFF	TGTGCCAGCAGTTGGGCAGGGCCGAACACTGAAGCTTTCTTT	TRBV27	.	.	TRBJ1-1
CASSYRSGYNEQFF	TGTGCCAGCAGTTACAGAAGCGGCTACAATGAGCAGTTCTTC	TRBV6-5	.	.	TRBJ2-1
CAWDRTTYGYTF	TGTGCCTGGGACAGAACTACCTATGGCTACACCTTC	TRBV30	.	.	TRBJ1-2
CASSYEGTGTYEQYF	TGTGCCAGCAGTTACGAAGGGACAGGAACCTACGAGCAGTACTTC	TRBV6-6	.	TRBD1	TRBJ2-7
CASSIRGWKRNTEAFF	TGTGCCAGTAGTATTAGGGGCTGGAAAAGGAACACTGAAGCTTTCTTT	TRBV19	few	.	TRBJ1-1
CASSTLAGSTGELFF	TGTGCCAGCAGCACTCTAGCGGGGTCGACCGGGGAGCTGTTTTTT	TRBV7-9	.	TRBD2	TRBJ2-2
CASGLVPGNYEQYF	TGTGCTAGTGGTTTGGTACCGGGAAACTACGAGCAGTACTTC	TRBV12-5	once	.	TRBJ2-7
CAISRNKQGTDTQYF	TGTGCCATCAGCCGTAATAAACAGGGTACAGATACGCAGTATTTT	TRBV10-3	.	.	TRBJ2-3
CASSRGTGATDTQYF	TGCGCCAGCAGCCGTGGGACAGGGGCCACAGATACGCAGTATTTT	TRBV5-1	.	TRBD1	TRBJ2-3
CASSLEGGWGTEAFF	TGTGCCAGCAGCTTAGAGGGGGGGTGGGGCACTGAAGCTTTCTTT	TRBV7-2	once	.	TRBJ1-1
CASSDQAVAKNIQYF	TGCGCCAGCAGTGATCAGGCTGTTGCCAAAAACATTCAGTACTTC	TRBV10-2	.	.	TRBJ2-4
CASSPSRGTYEQYF	TGTGCCAGCAGCCCCTCTAGGGGGACCTACGAGCAGTACTTC	TRBV7-2	.	.	TRBJ2-7
CASSTPGTGGAGELFF	TGTGCCAGCAGCACACCCGGGACAGGGGGCGCCGGGGAGCTGTTTTTT	TRBV7-2	.	TRBD1	TRBJ2-2
CASSLVGGRLNIQYF	TGTGCCAGCAGCTTGGTGGGGGGGCGATTGAACATTCAGTACTTC	TRBV5-6	.	.	TRBJ2-4
CASSQSSGGDYNEQFF	TGTGCCAGCAGCCAATCTAGCGGGGGGGATTACAATGAGCAGTTCTTC	TRBV7-8	once	TRBD2	TRBJ2-1
CASSQVPGQGGSPLHF	TGCGCCAGCAGCCAAGTGCCTGGGCAGGGGGGTTCACCCCTCCACTTT	TRBV4-3	.	TRBD1	TRBJ1-6
CASSLSLKGNEQFF	TGTGCCAGCAGCTTAAGCCTCAAGGGGAATGAGCAGTTCTTC	TRBV7-9	.	.	TRBJ2-1
CASSSYLSGANVLTF	TGTGCCAGCAGCTCTTATCTCTCTGGGGCCAACGTCCTGACTTTC	TRBV5-4	.	.	TRBJ2-6
CASSDGAGGTYEQYF	TGTGCCAGCAGTGATGGGGCAGGGGGGACCTACGAGCAGTACTTC	TRBV25-1	.	.	TRBJ2-7
CSVTGPPGEKLFF	TGCAGCGTGACAGGGCCGCCAGGGGAAAAACTGTTTTTT	TRBV29-1	few	TRBD1	TRBJ1-4
CASRVAGGQNEQFF	TGTGCCAGCAGGGTAGCGGGGGGGCAAAATGAGCAGTTCTTC	TRBV2	.	TRBD2	TRBJ2-1
CASSQGLAGEETQYF	TGTGCCAGCTCACAGGGACTAGCGGGGGAAGAGACCCAGTACTTC	TRBV18	once	TRBD2	TRBJ2-5
CASSISTGASGNTIYF	TGTGCCAGCAGCATATCTACAGGTGCCTCTGGAAACACCATATATTTT	TRBV7-8	.	.	TRBJ1-3
CASSLREDYEQYF	TGTGCCAGTAGTCTCCGGGAGGACTACGAGCAGTACTTC	TRBV19	.	TRBD2	TRBJ2-7